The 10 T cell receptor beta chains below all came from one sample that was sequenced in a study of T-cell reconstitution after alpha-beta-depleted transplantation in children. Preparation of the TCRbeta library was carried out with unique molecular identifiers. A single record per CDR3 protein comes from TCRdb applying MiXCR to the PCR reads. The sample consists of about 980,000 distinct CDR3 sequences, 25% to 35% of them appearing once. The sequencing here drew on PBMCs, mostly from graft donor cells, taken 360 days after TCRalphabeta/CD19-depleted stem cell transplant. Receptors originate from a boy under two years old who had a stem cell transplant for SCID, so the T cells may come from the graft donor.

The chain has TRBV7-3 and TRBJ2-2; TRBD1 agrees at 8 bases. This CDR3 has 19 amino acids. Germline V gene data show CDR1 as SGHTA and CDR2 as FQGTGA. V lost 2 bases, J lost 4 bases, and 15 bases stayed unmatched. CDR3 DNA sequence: TGTGCCAGCAGCTTATTCTACGGCGGACAGGGTGGGGGCACCGGGGAGCTGTTTTTT. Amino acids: CASSLFYGGQGGGTGELFF.

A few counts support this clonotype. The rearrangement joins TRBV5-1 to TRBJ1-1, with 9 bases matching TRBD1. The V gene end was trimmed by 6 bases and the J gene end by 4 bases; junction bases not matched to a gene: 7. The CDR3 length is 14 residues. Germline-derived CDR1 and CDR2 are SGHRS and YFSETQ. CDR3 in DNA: TGCGCCAGCACCGGGGACAGGGCTGGCACTGAAGCTTTCTTT. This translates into CASTGDRAGTEAFF.

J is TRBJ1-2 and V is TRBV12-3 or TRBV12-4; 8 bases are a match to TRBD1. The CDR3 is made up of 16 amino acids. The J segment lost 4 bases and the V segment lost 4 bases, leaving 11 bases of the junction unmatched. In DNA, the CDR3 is TGTGCCAGCAGTTCCCGGACAGGGATGCTTCCCTATGGCTACACCTTC. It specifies CASSSRTGMLPYGYTF.

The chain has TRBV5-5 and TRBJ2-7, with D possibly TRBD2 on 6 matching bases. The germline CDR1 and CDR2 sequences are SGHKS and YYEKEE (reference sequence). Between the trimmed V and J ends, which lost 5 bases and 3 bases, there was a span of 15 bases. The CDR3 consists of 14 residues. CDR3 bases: TGTGCCAGCAGACCGACTAGGTTCCGCTACGAGCAGTACTTC. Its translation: CASRPTRFRYEQYF.

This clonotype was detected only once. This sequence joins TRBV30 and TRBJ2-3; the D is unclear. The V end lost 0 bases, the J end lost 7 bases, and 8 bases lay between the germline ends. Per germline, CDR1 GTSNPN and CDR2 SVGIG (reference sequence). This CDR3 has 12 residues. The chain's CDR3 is CAWSVKQHTQYF. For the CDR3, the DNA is TGTGCCTGGAGTGTAAAGCAGCATACGCAGTATTTT.

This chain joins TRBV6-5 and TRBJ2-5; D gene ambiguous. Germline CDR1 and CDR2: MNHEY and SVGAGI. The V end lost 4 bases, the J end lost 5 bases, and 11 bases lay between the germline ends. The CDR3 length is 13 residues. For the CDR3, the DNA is TGTGCCAGCAGTTTCTTGGGGTCGGAGACCCAGTACTTC. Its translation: CASSFLGSETQYF.

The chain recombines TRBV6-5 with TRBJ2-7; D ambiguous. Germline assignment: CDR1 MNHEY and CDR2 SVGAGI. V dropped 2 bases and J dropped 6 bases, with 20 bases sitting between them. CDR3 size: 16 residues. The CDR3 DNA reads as TGTGCCAGCAGTTACAGTAGGAGTGTGTTAAGTGGCGAGCAGTACTTC. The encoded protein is CASSYSRSVLSGEQYF.

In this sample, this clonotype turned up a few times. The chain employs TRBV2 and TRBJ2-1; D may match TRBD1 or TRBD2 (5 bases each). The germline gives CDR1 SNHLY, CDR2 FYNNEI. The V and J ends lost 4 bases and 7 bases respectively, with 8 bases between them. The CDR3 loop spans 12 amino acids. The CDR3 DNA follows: TGTGCCAGCAGTGGAGAGGGGAATGAGCAGTTCTTC. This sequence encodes CASSGEGNEQFF.

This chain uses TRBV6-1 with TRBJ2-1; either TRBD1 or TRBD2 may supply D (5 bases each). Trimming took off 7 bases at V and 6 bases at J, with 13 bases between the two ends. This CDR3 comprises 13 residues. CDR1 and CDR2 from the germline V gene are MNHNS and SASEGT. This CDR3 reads CASNPGRFNEQFF. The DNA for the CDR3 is TGTGCCAGCAATCCGGGACGCTTCAATGAGCAGTTCTTC.

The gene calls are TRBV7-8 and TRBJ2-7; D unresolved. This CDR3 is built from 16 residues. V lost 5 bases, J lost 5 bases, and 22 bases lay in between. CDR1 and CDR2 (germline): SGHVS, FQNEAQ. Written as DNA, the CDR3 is TGTGCCAGCAGCCGCCACGTCAAGGATTCGGGCCACGAGCAGTACTTC. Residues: CASSRHVKDSGHEQYF.